This T cell receptor (beta chain) was recovered during a study of radiotherapy plus CTLA-4 blockade in lung cancer. Libraries were prepared by immunoSEQ multiplex PCR; TCRdb keeps only in-frame clonotypes and omits some of them. The sample includes approximately 65,000 clones, 70% to 80% of them seen just once. V was clipped by 4 bases and J by 2 bases, with 12 bases between them. This CDR3 has 15 amino acids. The germline V gene encodes CDR1 SGHNT and CDR2 YENEEA. General study findings and limits: TCR clones from tumors expanded in blood after radiotherapy plus ipilimumab. The best predictor of response was reported to be early blood T cell clone dynamics, with interferon-beta.

This clone occurred once. Its antigen remains unidentified. The receptor comes from a human donor with non-small cell lung cancer who had a complete response to radiotherapy plus ipilimumab. Source: peripheral blood, taken from a patient treated with radiotherapy plus ipilimumab. This rearrangement joins TRBV11-3 to TRBJ2-1; D is unresolved. The CDR3 nucleotides read TGTGCCAGCAGCTCCGTAGCCAGTACCTACAATGAGCAGTTCTTC. Translating it yields CASSSVASTYNEQFF.